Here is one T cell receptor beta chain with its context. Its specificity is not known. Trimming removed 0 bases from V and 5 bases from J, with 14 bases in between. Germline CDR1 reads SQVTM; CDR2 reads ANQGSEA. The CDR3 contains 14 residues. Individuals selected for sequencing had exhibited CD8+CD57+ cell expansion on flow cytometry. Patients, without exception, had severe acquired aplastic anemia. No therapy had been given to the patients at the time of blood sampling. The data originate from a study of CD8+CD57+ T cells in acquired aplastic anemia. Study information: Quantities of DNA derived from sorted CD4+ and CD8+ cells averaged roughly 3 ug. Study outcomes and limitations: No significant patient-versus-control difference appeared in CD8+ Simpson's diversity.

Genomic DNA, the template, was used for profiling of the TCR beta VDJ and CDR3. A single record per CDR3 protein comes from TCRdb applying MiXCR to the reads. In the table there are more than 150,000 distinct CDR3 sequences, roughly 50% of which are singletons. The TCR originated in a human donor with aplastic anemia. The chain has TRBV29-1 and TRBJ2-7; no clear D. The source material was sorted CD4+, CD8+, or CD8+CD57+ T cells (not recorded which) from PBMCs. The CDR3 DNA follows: TGCAGCGTTGAAGATGGGCCCGGCCTCAACGAGCAGTACTTC. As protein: CSVEDGPGLNEQYF.